The sequence of this TCR beta chain was determined in a study of T-cell reconstitution after alpha-beta-depleted transplantation in children. Findings of the study overall: Several patients had high TCRbeta diversity at day 60; it came from surviving recipient T cells and thymic progenitors. Diversity and T-cell counts at one year after transplant derived mostly from new T cells. Several hundred expanded graft clones reportedly supplied alpha-beta T cells about two months after transplant.

This sample's TCRbeta library carried unique molecular identifier barcodes. TCRdb itself ran the PCR reads through MiXCR, one entry per CDR3 protein. The sample yields fewer than 700,000 distinct CDR3 sequences, roughly 24% seen once. This clonotype was seen a handful of times. What it recognizes is unknown. This specimen consisted of PBMCs, mostly from graft donor cells, obtained 360 days after TCRalphabeta/CD19-depleted stem cell transplant. This TCR was recovered from a boy in the first two years of life who had a stem cell transplant for acute myeloid leukemia, so the T cells may come from the graft donor.

The CDR3, as DNA: TGTGCCAGCAGCCCCCGCTCGACAGGGAACACCGGGGAGCTGTTTTTT. Translating it yields CASSPRSTGNTGELFF. The rearrangement uses TRBV7-9 and TRBJ2-2; D perhaps matches TRBD1 (6 bases). The CDR3 consists of 16 residues. Germline V gives CDR1 SEHNR, CDR2 FQNEAQ (reference sequence). V lost 5 bases, J lost 1 base, and 14 bases lay in between.